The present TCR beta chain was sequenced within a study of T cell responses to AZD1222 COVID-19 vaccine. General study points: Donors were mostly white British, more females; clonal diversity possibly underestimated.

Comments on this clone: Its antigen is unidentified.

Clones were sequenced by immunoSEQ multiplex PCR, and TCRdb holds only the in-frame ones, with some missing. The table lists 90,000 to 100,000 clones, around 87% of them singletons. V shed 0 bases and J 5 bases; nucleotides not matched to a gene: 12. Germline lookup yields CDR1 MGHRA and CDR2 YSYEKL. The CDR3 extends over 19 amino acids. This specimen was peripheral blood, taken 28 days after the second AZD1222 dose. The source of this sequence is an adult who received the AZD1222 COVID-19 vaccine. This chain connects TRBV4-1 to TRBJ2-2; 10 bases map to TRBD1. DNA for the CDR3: TGCGCCAGCAGCCAAGAAAAATTGAGACAGGGGGCGAGGACCGGGGAGCTGTTTTTT. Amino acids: CASSQEKLRQGARTGELFF.